Presented here are 31 T cell receptor beta chains from one specimen sequenced in a study of T cell responses to AZD1222 COVID-19 vaccine. The protocol was immunoSEQ multiplex PCR, while the TCRdb copy is restricted to in-frame clones and leaves out a portion. The table lists under 100,000 clones, around nine tenths of them singletons. The sample here was peripheral blood, taken on day 0 of AZD1222 vaccination. These receptors were collected from an adult in good health.

The rearrangement joins TRBV10-3 to TRBJ2-7; D is ambiguous. The CDR3 spans 11 residues. Germline V CDR1 and CDR2: ENHRY, SYGVKD. V gave up 4 bases and J gave up 4 bases, with 5 bases separating them. The DNA of the CDR3 is TGTGCCATCAGTGTGAGTTACGAGCAGTACTTC. Encoded protein: CAISVSYEQYF.

The chain uses TRBV20-1 and TRBJ2-7; TRBD1 or TRBD2 may be the D gene (5 bases each). CDR1 and CDR2 from the germline V gene are DFQATT and SNEGSKA (reference sequence). The ends were cut back, 3 bases at V and 0 bases at J, with 12 bases in the middle. The CDR3 spans 14 residues. The CDR3 sequence: CSASRDGNSYEQYF. CDR3 nucleotide sequence: TGCAGTGCTAGTCGGGACGGAAACTCCTACGAGCAGTACTTC.

This sequence joins TRBV6-5 and TRBJ1-1; no definite D call. With 6 bases removed from V and 4 bases from J, the gap between germline ends came to 12 bases. From germline, CDR1 is MNHEY and CDR2 SVGAGI. The CDR3 has 13 residues. CDR3 in amino acids: CASRKGPITEAFF. The CDR3 nucleotides are TGTGCCAGCAGAAAAGGACCGATCACTGAAGCTTTCTTT.

The chain uses TRBV15 and TRBJ2-1; no reliable D call. Germline CDR1 and CDR2: LNHNV and YYDKDF (reference sequence). The CDR3 is 15 residues long. V lost 3 bases and J lost 0, with 9 bases in between. CDR3 in amino acids: CATSSWQSSYNEQFF. The CDR3, as DNA: TGTGCCACCAGCAGTTGGCAGAGCTCCTACAATGAGCAGTTCTTC.

V and J are TRBV5-8 and TRBJ2-3, with TRBD2 as a possible D gene (6 bases). Trimming shortened V by 4 bases and J by 0 bases, and 18 bases separated the two germline ends. The germline V gene has CDR1 SGHTS and CDR2 YDEGEE. This CDR3 spans 17 amino acids. CDR3 region: CASSQTRPGLSTDTQYF. Here the CDR3 DNA reads TGTGCCAGCAGCCAAACCCGGCCGGGACTCAGCACAGATACGCAGTATTTT.

Concerning this clone: The junction departs from the called germline gene at one end, perhaps through a read error. V is TRBV7-7 and J is TRBJ2-1; 7 nucleotides line up with TRBD1. Per the germline V gene, CDR1 is SSHAT and CDR2 is FNYEAQ (reference sequence). This CDR3 spans 16 amino acids. CDR3 sequence (DNA): TGTGCTAGCAGCCCTGTCCAGGGGGACTCCTACAATGAGCAGTTCTTC. Amino acid sequence: CASSPVQGDSYNEQFF.

The chain links TRBV7-6 to TRBJ2-3, with D perhaps given as TRBD1 or TRBD2 (5 bases each). CDR1 is SGHVS, CDR2 FNYEAQ, per germline. Trimming cost V 5 bases and J 0 bases, with 21 bases left between them. There are 18 residues in the CDR3. CDR3 protein: CASSGEGRLPASTDTQYF. The CDR3 DNA reads TGTGCCAGCAGCGGAGAGGGGCGGCTCCCGGCTAGCACAGATACGCAGTATTTT.

CDR3 sequence: CASSEALQGGTNQPQHF. The CDR3 coding sequence is TGTGCCAGCAGTGAAGCGCTTCAGGGGGGGACGAATCAGCCCCAGCATTTT. V usage is TRBV6-1 and J usage is TRBJ1-5; 7 positions agree with TRBD1. J gave up 4 bases and V 0 bases, and 9 bases lay outside the gene matches. The CDR3 extends over 17 amino acids. Germline V CDR1 and CDR2: MNHNS, SASEGT.

V gene TRBV28 combines with J gene TRBJ1-5, with D perhaps matching TRBD1 (6 bases). The V gene lost 3 bases and the J gene lost 2 bases, with 14 bases spanning the gap. Germline CDR1 MDHEN, CDR2 SYDVKM. CDR3 size: 16 residues. In DNA form, the CDR3 reads TGTGCCAGCAGTTTGGGGGCGGGGAGGGGCAATCAGCCCCAGCATTTT. Its translation is CASSLGAGRGNQPQHF.

The V and J genes are TRBV30 and TRBJ1-2, with a weak D call TRBD1 (5 bases). The V gene's germline CDR1 is GTSNPN and CDR2 SVGIG (reference sequence). The V end lost 0 bases, the J end lost 2 bases, and 16 bases lay between the germline ends. The CDR3 extends over 16 amino acids. The CDR3 DNA follows: TGTGCCTGGAGTGTGGTCTTGGGACGCAGGAACTATGGCTACACCTTC. Encoded protein: CAWSVVLGRRNYGYTF.

This clone appeared a few times. This rearrangement joins TRBV30 to TRBJ1-1; 7 positions agree with TRBD1. The V gene's germline CDR1 is GTSNPN and CDR2 SVGIG (reference sequence). The CDR3 covers 15 residues. With V trimmed by 2 bases and J by 3 bases, 9 bases remained unmatched. DNA of the CDR3: TGTGCCTGGAGTCCTTGGACAGGAGTGTACACTGAAGCTTTCTTT. Its translation: CAWSPWTGVYTEAFF.

This rearrangement joins TRBV18 to TRBJ1-2; D is uncertain. Germline values: CDR1 KGHSH, CDR2 LQKENI. This CDR3 spans 15 amino acids. V lost 2 bases to trimming and J lost 6 bases, with 16 bases between them. The CDR3 is CASSPSFGSGNGYTF. The CDR3 nucleotides read TGTGCCAGCTCACCATCGTTCGGGAGCGGCAATGGCTACACCTTC.

The genes are TRBV7-3 and TRBJ2-1; TRBD1 matches at 7 bases. Germline CDR1 is SGHTA and CDR2 is FQGTGA. The junction had 3 bases not matched to a gene; V was cut back by 3 bases and J by 7 bases. This CDR3 comprises 13 residues. The CDR3 loop reads CASSFDRANEQFF. The CDR3 DNA is TGTGCCAGCAGCTTCGACAGGGCAAATGAGCAGTTCTTC.

J is TRBJ1-2 and V is TRBV7-2, with D possibly being TRBD1 (5 bases). Germline V gene data show CDR1 as SGHTA and CDR2 as FQGNSA. The CDR3 runs to 16 residues. The V end lost 4 bases, the J end lost 4 bases, and 19 bases lay between the germline ends. The CDR3 spells CASSSRAGTDLYGYTF. CDR3 DNA sequence: TGTGCCAGCAGCTCCCGAGCCGGGACGGACCTCTATGGCTACACCTTC.

The chain uses TRBV5-6 and TRBJ1-5, with D perhaps TRBD1 (6 bases). Trimming left V 4 bases short and J 6 bases short, with 14 bases between. CDR1 is SGHDT, CDR2 YYEEEE, per germline. CDR3 length: 14 amino acids. In nucleotides, the CDR3 is TGTGCCAGCAGCGTAAGGGGGGGGCTTCAGCCCCAGCATTTT. It codes for CASSVRGGLQPQHF.

Concerning this clone: Other nucleotide sequences from this sample produce the same CDR3. The chain uses TRBV30 and TRBJ1-1, with no clear D. Germline V CDR1 and CDR2: GTSNPN, SVGIG (reference sequence). There are 13 residues in the CDR3. The V and J ends lost 0 bases and 5 bases respectively, with 10 bases between them. CDR3 sequence reads: CAWSVGGRTEAFF. The CDR3 DNA sequence: TGTGCCTGGAGTGTGGGTGGGAGGACTGAAGCTTTCTTT. Supplemented by reference TRBV30 and TRBJ1-1, the full variable domain reads SQTIHQWPATLVQPVGSPLSLECTVEGTSNPNLYWYRQAAGRGLQLLFYSVGIGQISSEVPQNLSASRPQDRQFILSSKKLLLSDSGFYLCAWSVGGRTEAFFGQGTRLTVV.

Concerning this clone itself: The junction differs from germline at one of its ends, possibly a read error. V and J are TRBV7-7 and TRBJ2-7; 12 bases align to TRBD2. Per the germline V gene, CDR1 is SSHAT and CDR2 is FNYEAQ (reference sequence). The CDR3 has 15 residues. The CDR3 DNA reads as TGTGCTAGCAGCGAAACTAGCGGGGGGTTCTACGAGCAGTACTTC. This sequence encodes CASSETSGGFYEQYF.

The rearrangement links TRBV11-2 to TRBJ1-2; the D gene is possibly TRBD1 (6 bases). The germline gives CDR1 SGHAT, CDR2 FQNNGV. With 1 base removed from V and 7 bases from J, the gap between germline ends came to 16 bases. The CDR3 spans 15 residues. The CDR3 DNA is TGTGCCAGCAGCTTAGCGGGATTTTCAGGGGCTGGCTACACCTTC. The encoded protein is CASSLAGFSGAGYTF.

This chain links TRBV7-3 with TRBJ2-3; 8 nucleotides agree with TRBD2. This CDR3 has 17 residues. Looked up from germline, CDR1 is SGHTA and CDR2 is FQGTGA. The V segment lost 0 bases and the J segment 2 bases; nucleotides outside the gene matches: 7. The CDR3 here is CASSLTGAGVLTDTQYF. As DNA, the CDR3 is TGTGCCAGCAGCTTAACGGGAGCGGGGGTCCTCACAGATACGCAGTATTTT.

The chain joins TRBV6-5 to TRBJ2-5, with D perhaps matching TRBD2 (5 bases). CDR3 length equals 14 residues. Per the germline V gene, CDR1 is MNHEY and CDR2 is SVGAGI. V lost 0 bases and J 5 bases, leaving 10 bases between the germline ends. The CDR3, as DNA: TGTGCCAGCAGTTACTCTCTGGGAGAGGAGACCCAGTACTTC. Protein: CASSYSLGEETQYF.

CDR3 amino acids: CASSHRQGRVAGELFF. The CDR3 region has the DNA TGTGCCAGCAGCCACAGACAGGGTAGAGTTGCCGGGGAGCTGTTTTTT. The rearrangement joins TRBV2 to TRBJ2-2; 7 bases fit TRBD1. From germline, CDR1 is SNHLY and CDR2 FYNNEI. The V segment lost 6 bases and the J segment 6 bases; nucleotides outside the gene matches: 13. The CDR3 covers 16 residues.

The rearrangement uses TRBV2 and TRBJ1-5; the match to TRBD1 covers 7 bases. Germline CDR1 reads SNHLY; CDR2 reads FYNNEI. The length of the CDR3 is 15 residues. V lost 5 bases and J lost 1; bases outside the gene matches: 5. The CDR3 DNA reads TGTGCCAGCAGTAAAAACAGGGGAAGCAATCAGCCCCAGCATTTT. Its translation is CASSKNRGSNQPQHF.

V is TRBV15 and J is TRBJ2-7; TRBD2 is a possible D gene (6 bases). V was clipped by 4 bases and J by 2 bases, with 21 bases between them. CDR1 is LNHNV, CDR2 YYDKDF, per germline (reference sequence). CDR3 length: 17 residues. The CDR3 coding sequence is TGTGCCACCAGCACTCTACAAGGGCTGGCGGGGACCTACGAGCAGTACTTC. Translated, it gives CATSTLQGLAGTYEQYF.

J is TRBJ1-6 and V is TRBV27, with D possibly being TRBD1 (6 bases). The CDR3 is 15 amino acids. CDR1 and CDR2 from the germline V gene are MNHEY and SMNVEV (reference sequence). Trimming left V 5 bases short and J 0 bases short, with 8 bases between. The CDR3 loop is CASSTGSSYNSPLHF. The CDR3 DNA reads TGTGCCAGCAGTACAGGGAGCTCCTATAATTCACCCCTCCACTTT.

The DNA for the CDR3 is TGTGCCACCGGCCTGTACTCAACTAATGAAAAACTGTTTTTT. This translates into CATGLYSTNEKLFF. The chain has TRBV19 and TRBJ1-4; D is ambiguous. Trimming cost V 10 bases and J 0 bases, with 12 bases left between them. The germline V gene has CDR1 LNHDA and CDR2 SQIVND (reference sequence). CDR3 length equals 14 residues.

Here the CDR3 DNA reads TGCGCCAGCAGGATAGCGGCAAGCTCCTACAATGAGCAGTTCTTC. Protein product: CASRIAASSYNEQFF. The chain employs TRBV4-1 and TRBJ2-1, with D perhaps TRBD2 (6 bases). The germline V and J ends were trimmed by 6 bases and 0 bases, with 12 bases remaining between them. The CDR3 runs 15 residues. CDR1 and CDR2 (germline): MGHRA, YSYEKL.

The CDR3 DNA reads as TGCGCCAGCAGCTTACAGGGGGCCGCGTCCTACGAGCAGTACTTC. As protein: CASSLQGAASYEQYF. The chain is built from TRBV4-1 and TRBJ2-7; 9 positions agree with TRBD1. From germline, CDR1 is MGHRA and CDR2 YSYEKL. The CDR3 consists of 15 residues. Trimming cost V 5 bases and J 1 base; bases outside gene matches: 6.

The chain is built from TRBV3-1 (or the pseudogene TRBV3-2) and TRBJ2-1, with 8 bases matching TRBD2. Germline V gene sequence: CDR1 LGHDT, CDR2 YNNKEL (reference sequence). V shed 3 bases and J 2 bases; nucleotides not matched to a gene: 6. This CDR3 contains 16 residues. CDR3 in amino acids: CASSHPLAATYNEQFF. CDR3 DNA: TGTGCCAGCAGCCACCCACTAGCGGCTACCTACAATGAGCAGTTCTTC.

This chain uses TRBV4-2 with TRBJ2-1; TRBD2 matches 7 bases. CDR1 is LGHNA and CDR2 is YNFKEQ in the germline V gene. The length of the CDR3 is 16 residues. J was trimmed by 0 bases and V by 4 bases; bases with no gene match: 6. The CDR3 here is CASSRPAGSSYNEQFF. The DNA of the CDR3 is TGTGCCAGCAGCCGACCAGCGGGGAGCTCCTACAATGAGCAGTTCTTC.

V and J are TRBV29-1 and TRBJ2-3; the match to TRBD1 covers 7 bases. This CDR3 is 16 amino acids long. Per the germline V gene, CDR1 is SQVTM and CDR2 is ANQGSEA. The V segment lost 2 bases and the J segment 4 bases; nucleotides outside the gene matches: 12. The CDR3 loop reads CSVEHRDSLFPDTQYF. In DNA form, the CDR3 reads TGCAGCGTTGAACACCGGGACAGCCTGTTCCCAGATACGCAGTATTTT.

The chain is built from TRBV7-6 and TRBJ2-3, with 12 positions matching TRBD2. CDR3 size: 17 residues. Trimming cost V 0 bases and J 4 bases; bases outside gene matches: 5. Germline CDR1 is SGHVS and CDR2 is FNYEAQ. The CDR3 DNA reads as TGTGCCAGCAGCTTAGCTCCGACTAGCGGGGGAGCAGATACGCAGTATTTT. Protein product: CASSLAPTSGGADTQYF.